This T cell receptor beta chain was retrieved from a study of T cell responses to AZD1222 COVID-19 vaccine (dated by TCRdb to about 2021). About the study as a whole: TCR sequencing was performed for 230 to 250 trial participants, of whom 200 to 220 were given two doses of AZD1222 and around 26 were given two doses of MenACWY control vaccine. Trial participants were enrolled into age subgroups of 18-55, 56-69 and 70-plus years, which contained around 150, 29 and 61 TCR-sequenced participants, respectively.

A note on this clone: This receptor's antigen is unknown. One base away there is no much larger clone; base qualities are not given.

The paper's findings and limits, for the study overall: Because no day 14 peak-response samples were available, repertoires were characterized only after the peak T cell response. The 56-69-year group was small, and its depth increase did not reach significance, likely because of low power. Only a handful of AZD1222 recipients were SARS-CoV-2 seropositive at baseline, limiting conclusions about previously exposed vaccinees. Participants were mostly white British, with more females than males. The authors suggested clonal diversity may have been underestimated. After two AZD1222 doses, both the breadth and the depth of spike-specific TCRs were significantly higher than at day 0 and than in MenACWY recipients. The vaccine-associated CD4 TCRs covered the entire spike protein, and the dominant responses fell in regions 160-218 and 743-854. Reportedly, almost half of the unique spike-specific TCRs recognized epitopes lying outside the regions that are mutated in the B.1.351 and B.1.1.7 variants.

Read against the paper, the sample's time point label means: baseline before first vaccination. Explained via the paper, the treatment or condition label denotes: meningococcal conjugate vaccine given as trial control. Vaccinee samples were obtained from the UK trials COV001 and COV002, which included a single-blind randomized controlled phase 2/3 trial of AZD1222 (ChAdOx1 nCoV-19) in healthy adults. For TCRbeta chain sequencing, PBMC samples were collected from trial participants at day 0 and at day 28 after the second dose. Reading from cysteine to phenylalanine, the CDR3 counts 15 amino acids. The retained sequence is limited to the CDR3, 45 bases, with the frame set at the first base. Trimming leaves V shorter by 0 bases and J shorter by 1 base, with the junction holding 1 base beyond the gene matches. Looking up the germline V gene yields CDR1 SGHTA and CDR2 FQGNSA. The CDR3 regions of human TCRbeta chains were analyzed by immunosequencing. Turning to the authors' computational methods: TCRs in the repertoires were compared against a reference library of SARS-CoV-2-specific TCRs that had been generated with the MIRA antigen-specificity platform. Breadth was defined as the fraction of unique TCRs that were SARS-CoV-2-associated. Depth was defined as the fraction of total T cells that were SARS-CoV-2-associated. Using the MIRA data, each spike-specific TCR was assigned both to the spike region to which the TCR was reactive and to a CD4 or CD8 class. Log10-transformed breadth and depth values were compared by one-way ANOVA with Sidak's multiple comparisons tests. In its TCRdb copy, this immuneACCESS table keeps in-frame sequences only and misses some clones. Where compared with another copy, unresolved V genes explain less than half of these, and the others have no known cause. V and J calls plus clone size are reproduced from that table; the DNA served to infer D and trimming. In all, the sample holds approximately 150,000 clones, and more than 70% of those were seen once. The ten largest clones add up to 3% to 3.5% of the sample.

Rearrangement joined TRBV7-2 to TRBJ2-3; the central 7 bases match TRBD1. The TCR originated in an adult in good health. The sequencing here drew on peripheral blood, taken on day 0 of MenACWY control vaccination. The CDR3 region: CASSLAGQGTDTQYF. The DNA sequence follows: TGTGCCAGCAGCTTAGCCGGACAGGGCACAGATACGCAGTATTTT.